The clone carrying this T cell receptor beta chain was detected once. Authors' methods: Reference gene primer amplification in the assay estimated nucleated cell counts. Using immunoSEQ multiplex PCR, the repertoire was profiled, and TCRdb retains in-frame clones only, with some absent. The V and J calls and clone size were taken over from that table, and D and trimming were inferred from the DNA. The table records some 450,000 clones, about 87% of them present only once. The sample is drawn from a study of blood T cell repertoires in COVID-19. At the level of the study: Researchers got acute and convalescent COVID-19 samples from the United States, Italy and Spain. In each case, the material was cDNA or gDNA derived from T cells, B-cell-depleted T cells, or PBMCs.

Germline assignment: CDR1 LGHDT and CDR2 YNNKEL (reference sequence). This CDR3 is built from 19 residues. V was cut by 0 bases and J by 5 bases, with 23 bases left in between. Recruited during active infection, patients (from Seattle) were subsequently followed longitudinally. The gene calls are TRBV3-1 (or the pseudogene TRBV3-2) and TRBJ2-1; D is perhaps TRBD2 (5 bases). The clonotype originates from a man aged 18 to 29 with COVID-19, enrolled during active disease. Sequencing input: peripheral blood. The CDR3 nucleotides are TGTGCCAGCAGCCAAGAGTCCCCCAAGCGCGGTTTGACTAACAATGAGCAGTTCTTC. As protein: CASSQESPKRGLTNNEQFF.